This TCR beta chain was observed in a study of radiotherapy plus CTLA-4 blockade in lung cancer. Study summary: Disease control was seen in roughly 30% of patients, objective responses in approximately 19%. Findings and caveats of the study: The study found tumor-derived TCR clones expanded in blood after radiotherapy plus ipilimumab. Early blood T cell clone dynamics reportedly forecast response best, with interferon-beta.

TCRdb keeps only in-frame clones here, not all; method: immunoSEQ multiplex PCR. The sample lists roughly 54,000 clones; under 85% were seen once. Trimming pared 3 bases from V and 1 base from J, leaving 12 bases between. Germline CDR1 GTSNPN, CDR2 SVGIG (reference sequence). The CDR3 has 14 amino acids. A word on this clone: What it binds is unknown.

Enrolled patients, whose metastatic non-small-cell lung cancer was chemo-refractory, received focal radiation plus CTLA-4 blockade with ipilimumab. The rearrangement uses TRBV30 and TRBJ1-2; perhaps TRBD1 as D (6 bases). The sample consisted of peripheral blood, taken from a patient treated with radiotherapy plus ipilimumab. The receptor was isolated from a human donor with non-small cell lung cancer who had a partial response to radiotherapy plus ipilimumab. The CDR3 DNA is TGTGCCTGGAGCTCGGACAGTCTTAACTATGGCTACACCTTC. This codes for CAWSSDSLNYGYTF.